What follows is one T cell receptor (beta chain) and its context. No antigen is known for it. Time point here: newly diagnosed, previously untreated cHL patient sample. A comparison was provided by newly diagnosed, untreated classical Hodgkin lymphoma PBMCs. Using immunoSEQ multiplex PCR, the repertoire was profiled, and TCRdb retains in-frame clones only, with some absent. The sample includes tens of thousands of clones, approximately 90% of them seen just once. This specimen comes from a study of PD-1 blockade in classical Hodgkin lymphoma. Study-level findings and limits: According to reports, newly diagnosed patients had lower baseline TCR diversity than healthy donors, and relapsed/refractory patients had lower baseline TCR diversity still. The authors have not defined what causes the repertoire differences, possibly disease activity or prior therapy.

V was pared by 4 bases and J by 1 base, with 16 bases between. This CDR3 contains 16 residues. Germline values: CDR1 MGHRA, CDR2 YSYEKL. V usage is TRBV4-1 and J usage is TRBJ1-1; D may be TRBD1 (6 bases). The specimen was peripheral blood mononuclear cells (PBMCs). This TCR was sampled from a human donor with classical Hodgkin lymphoma. The CDR3 loop reads CASSPPGGSPNTEAFF. For the CDR3, the DNA is TGCGCCAGCAGCCCCCCCGGGGGCTCGCCGAACACTGAAGCTTTCTTT.